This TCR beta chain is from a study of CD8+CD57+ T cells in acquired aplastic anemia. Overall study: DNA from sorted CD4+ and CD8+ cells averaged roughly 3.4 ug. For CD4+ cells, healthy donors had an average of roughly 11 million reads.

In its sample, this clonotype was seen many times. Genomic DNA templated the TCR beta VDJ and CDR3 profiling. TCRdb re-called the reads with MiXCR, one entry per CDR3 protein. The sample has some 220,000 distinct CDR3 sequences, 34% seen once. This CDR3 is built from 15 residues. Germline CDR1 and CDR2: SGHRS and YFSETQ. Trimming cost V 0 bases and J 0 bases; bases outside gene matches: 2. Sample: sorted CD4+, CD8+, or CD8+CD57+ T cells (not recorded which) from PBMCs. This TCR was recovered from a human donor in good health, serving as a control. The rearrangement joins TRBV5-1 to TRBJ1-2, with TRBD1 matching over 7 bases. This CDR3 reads CASSLGDSTNYGYTF. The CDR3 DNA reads TGCGCCAGCAGCTTGGGGGACAGTACTAACTATGGCTACACCTTC.